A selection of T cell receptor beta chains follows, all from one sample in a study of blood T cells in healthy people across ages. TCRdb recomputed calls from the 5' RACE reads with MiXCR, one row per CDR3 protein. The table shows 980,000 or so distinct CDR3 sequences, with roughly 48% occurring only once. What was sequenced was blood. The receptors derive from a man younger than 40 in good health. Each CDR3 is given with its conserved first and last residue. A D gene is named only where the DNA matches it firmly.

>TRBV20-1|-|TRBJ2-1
CSATERNNEQFF
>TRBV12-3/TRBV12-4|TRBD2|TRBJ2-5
CASSLPSGRGETQYF
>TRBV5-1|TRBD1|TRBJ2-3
CASSQEGQGARIDTQYF
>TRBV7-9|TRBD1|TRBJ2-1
CASSLPGTGDNEQFF
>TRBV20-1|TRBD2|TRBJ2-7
CSTRAGRDFYEQYF
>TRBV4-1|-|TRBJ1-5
CASSQEVSGPSNQPQHF
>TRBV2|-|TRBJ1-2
CASSEARVVGGYTF
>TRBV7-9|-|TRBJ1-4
CASSLWDVGEKLFF
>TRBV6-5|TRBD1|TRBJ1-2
CASTAFGTGPHGYTF
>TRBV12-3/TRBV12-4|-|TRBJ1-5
CASSSRGLGNQPQHF
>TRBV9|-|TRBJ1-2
CASSVDGIPNYGYTF